A single T cell receptor beta chain is shown here with its context. Its antigen is currently unknown. These data belong to a study of shared clonotypes between healthy human individuals. General study points: Of the naive CD4 clonotypes, around 5.2% were shared across a handful of donors.

Germline V gene sequence: CDR1 SGHDT, CDR2 YYEEEE. Trimming stripped 5 bases from V and 7 bases from J, with 12 bases between. There are 12 residues in the CDR3. Terminally differentiated effector memory CD45RA+ cells were excluded from the naive CD8 cells, which were CD45RO-negative and positively selected for CCR7. Generated by immunoSEQ multiplex PCR, the TCRdb table keeps only in-frame clones and is missing some. This sample has under 600,000 clones, with more than 95% found just once. Input material: naive CD8+ T cells sorted from blood. This TCR was sampled from a man younger than 40 in good health. The chain links TRBV5-6 to TRBJ1-2, with D tentatively TRBD1 (5 bases). CDR3 region: CASSPQGFGYTF. The CDR3 nucleotides are TGTGCCAGCAGTCCTCAGGGCTTTGGCTACACCTTC.